This T cell receptor beta chain was retrieved from a study of T cells in Graves' hyperthyroidism and ophthalmopathy. Subjects aged 18 to 65 presented with newly diagnosed hyperthyroidism of less than 2 months' duration. This sample holds PBMCs from under 11 ml fresh peripheral blood. Regions amplified from RNA transcripts were the TCR beta CDR3 regions. Carried out on the TCR CDR3, a first-round RT-PCR used the HTBI primer set. One entry per CDR3 protein results from TCRdb running MiXCR on the multiplex PCR reads. The sample lists 470,000 or so distinct CDR3 sequences, less than 25% occurring once. This CDR3 has 15 amino acids. The V end lost 4 bases, the J end lost 0 bases, and 10 bases lay between the germline ends. General study points: In blood, most of the thyroid clonotypes expanded above 0.001 were also present.

This clonotype has a count of ten or more. What it binds is unknown. The sequenced material came from blood. The TCR comes from a man younger than 35 with Graves' hyperthyroidism. V usage is TRBV12-3 or TRBV12-4 and J usage is TRBJ1-5; tentative D call: TRBD1 (5 bases). The CDR3 loop reads CASSWGDRSNQPQHF. The CDR3 bases are TGTGCCAGCAGTTGGGGGGATCGTAGCAATCAGCCCCAGCATTTT.